Described below is a single T cell receptor (beta chain) sequence and its context. Antigen: not known. Germline V gives CDR1 SGDLS, CDR2 YYNGEE. Trimming stripped 4 bases from V and 2 bases from J, with 10 bases between. The CDR3 length is 14 residues. These data come from a study of molecular identifiers for immune sequencing clone quantification. Study-wide background: Replicate RNA came from about 19,000 or 110,000 naive CD8 cells and was split five ways, and four parts were sequenced.

TCRdb passed the PCR reads through MiXCR, listing each CDR3 protein once. The sample lists a few hundred thousand distinct CDR3 sequences, roughly 24% occurring once. Study-level findings and limits: Jurkat TCR RNA that was spiked in from one cell was reportedly detectable among 950,000 to 1,000,000 naive cells.

The J gene is TRBJ2-4, the V gene TRBV9, with no clear D. This receptor was obtained from a human donor in good health. Some libraries in this study had Jurkat cell RNA spiked in. The material sequenced was naive CD8+ T cells from blood, with Jurkat cell RNA spiked in. Indicated subset: FACS-sorted CD8+CD4-CCR7+CD45RA+ naive T cells. CDR3 bases: TGTGCCAGCAGCCCGTACACCTCCAAAAACATTCAGTACTTC. This gives the protein CASSPYTSKNIQYF.